The next 12 T cell receptor beta chains were all read from a single sample in a study of T cells in Graves' hyperthyroidism and ophthalmopathy. Amplification of TCR beta CDR3 regions used RNA as the template. HTBI primers drove first-round RT-PCR of the TCR CDR3. TCRdb independently ran MiXCR on the multiplex PCR reads; one entry per CDR3 protein. Of roughly 650,000 distinct CDR3 sequences listed, roughly 15% are singletons. What was sequenced was blood. The source of these receptors is a woman aged 40 to 49 with Graves' ophthalmopathy.

There are many counts of this clonotype. The rearrangement links TRBV12-3 or TRBV12-4 to TRBJ2-2, with a possible D match to TRBD1 (5 bases). The CDR3 has 14 amino acids. V lost 7 bases, J lost 4 bases, and 13 bases lay in between. The CDR3 region is CASTRVLGTGELFF. CDR3 nucleotides: TGTGCCAGCACCAGGGTTCTCGGCACCGGGGAGCTGTTTTTT.

The table lists this clonotype with many counts. V and J are TRBV2 and TRBJ2-5; D unresolved. This CDR3 region has 14 residues. Germline-derived CDR1 and CDR2 are SNHLY and FYNNEI. V lost 3 bases to trimming and J lost 1 base, with 9 bases between them. This CDR3 reads CASSDGSPQETQYF. The CDR3 DNA follows: TGTGCCAGCAGTGACGGGTCCCCCCAAGAGACCCAGTACTTC.

This clonotype was detected only a few times. This chain connects TRBV19 to TRBJ2-7, with unresolved D. Trimming removed 2 bases from V and 2 bases from J, with 13 bases in between. Germline V gene sequence: CDR1 LNHDA, CDR2 SQIVND (reference sequence). The CDR3 is made up of 15 amino acids. Here the CDR3 reads CASSINAVGAYEQYF. The CDR3 nucleotides are TGTGCCAGTAGTATAAATGCGGTTGGAGCCTACGAGCAGTACTTC.

The chain employs TRBV27 and TRBJ1-5; D is undetermined. The CDR3 contains 14 residues. The V end lost 2 bases, the J end lost 0 bases, and 5 bases lay between the germline ends. Germline V gene sequence: CDR1 MNHEY, CDR2 SMNVEV (reference sequence). This chain's CDR3 is CASSLMFSNQPQHF. CDR3 nucleotides: TGTGCCAGCAGTTTAATGTTTAGCAATCAGCCCCAGCATTTT.

This clonotype was picked up a small number of times. J is TRBJ1-5 and V is TRBV19; 10 bases map to TRBD1. The CDR3 extends over 17 amino acids. V dropped 10 bases and J dropped 5; count of bases not matched to a gene: 17. Germline loops: CDR1 LNHDA, CDR2 SQIVND (reference sequence). Here the CDR3 DNA reads TGTGCCACCGCGGGGACAGGGGTTTCCGCGGGCGATCAGCCCCAGCATTTT. It is translated as CATAGTGVSAGDQPQHF.

The chain recombines TRBV20-1 with TRBJ1-2; D may be TRBD1 (5 bases). Looked up from germline, CDR1 is DFQATT and CDR2 is SNEGSKA (reference sequence). Trimming stripped 3 bases from V and 1 base from J, with 12 bases between. The CDR3 is 14 amino acids. The CDR3 DNA reads TGCAGTGCTAGTGGGGGAGAGTTTAACTATGGCTACACCTTC. Translation: CSASGGEFNYGYTF.

This clonotype was observed many times. V and J are TRBV18 and TRBJ2-5, with D maybe TRBD2 (7 bases). This CDR3 contains 13 residues. The V gene lost 5 bases and the J gene lost 4 bases, with 11 bases spanning the gap. In germline, CDR1 is KGHSH, CDR2 LQKENI. The CDR3 here is CASSAGATETQYF. In DNA form, the CDR3 reads TGTGCCAGCTCAGCGGGGGCAACAGAGACCCAGTACTTC.

The sample holds many counts of this clonotype. The J gene is TRBJ2-1, the V gene TRBV2; 8 bases agree with TRBD2. Germline V CDR1 and CDR2: SNHLY, FYNNEI. CDR3 size: 15 residues. The V and J ends lost 3 bases and 8 bases, in that order; junction bases with no gene match: 9. DNA for the CDR3: TGTGCCAGCAGTGATGCGGGAGGCCTTGCCGATGAGCAGTTCTTC. Translated: CASSDAGGLADEQFF. Filled out from reference TRBV2 and TRBJ2-1, the complete variable domain reads EPEVTQTPSHQVTQMGQEVILRCVPISNHLYFYWYRQILGQKVEFLVSFYNNEISEKSEIFDDQFSVERPDGSNFTLKIRSTKLEDSAMYFCASSDAGGLADEQFFGPGTRLTVL.

At least ten counts were recorded for this clonotype. The V and J genes are TRBV2 and TRBJ2-5, with D maybe TRBD2 (6 bases). This CDR3 region has 14 residues. The germline gives CDR1 SNHLY, CDR2 FYNNEI. V was shortened by 2 bases and J by 2 bases, with 9 bases between the two germline ends. The CDR3 coding sequence is TGTGCCAGCAGTGAACGGGACTTTCAAGAGACCCAGTACTTC. Amino acids: CASSERDFQETQYF.

This clonotype was counted many times. The chain uses TRBV6-5 and TRBJ2-5; D is perhaps TRBD1 or TRBD2 (5 bases each). In germline, CDR1 is MNHEY, CDR2 SVGAGI. V was cut by 2 bases and J by 5 bases, with 12 bases left in between. CDR3 length: 14 amino acids. Here the CDR3 reads CASSYVAWGETQYF. The CDR3 nucleotides are TGTGCCAGCAGTTACGTAGCCTGGGGGGAGACCCAGTACTTC.

The V gene is TRBV20-1, the J gene TRBJ1-6; D uncertain. Between the trimmed V and J ends, which lost 3 bases and 7 bases, there was a span of 13 bases. Germline V gene lookup returns CDR1 DFQATT and CDR2 SNEGSKA (reference sequence). CDR3 size: 14 residues. CDR3 sequence: CSASAGSGNSPLHF. The CDR3 DNA follows: TGCAGTGCTAGTGCAGGCAGCGGGAATTCACCCCTCCACTTT.

This clonotype was counted ten times or more. In DNA form, the CDR3 reads TGTGCCAGCAGCCGCCCCCCACAGTTGGGGACCCCGGGAGCTTTCTTT. It is translated as CASSRPPQLGTPGAFF. The V gene is TRBV28, the J gene TRBJ1-1; D is possibly TRBD1 (5 bases). This CDR3 is built from 16 residues. Germline V CDR1 and CDR2: MDHEN, SYDVKM. V was pared by 6 bases and J by 10 bases, with 27 bases between.